Listed here is a single T cell receptor (beta chain). This clonotype was counted at least ten times. Its antigen specificity is not known. No much larger clone is present one base from it, and per-base qualities are unavailable. The sample is drawn from a study of CD8 T cells in ankylosing spondylitis (dated by TCRdb to 2016 to 2017). Study-level background: T cell receptor beta repertoires were profiled in healthy donors and ankylosing spondylitis patients so that disease-linked TCR variants could be found. The full study cohort comprised about 24 ankylosing spondylitis patients and some 100 healthy donors. Samples of peripheral blood were taken, and for ankylosing spondylitis patients, synovial fluid was collected as well.

CDR1 and CDR2 are drawn from the germline V gene (reference sequence): MNHEY, SMNVEV. V is pared back by 2 bases and J by 5 bases, with 21 bases lying between the germline termini. From the cysteine up to the phenylalanine, the CDR3 has a length of 17 residues. Only the CDR3 portion is preserved as DNA: 51 bases, with reading frame beginning at the first base. Beyond this particular receptor, the publication reports: Some TCR beta motif variants had previously been reported in synovial fluid and blood of reactive arthritis patients, which suggested common disease-initiation mechanisms. Blood from ankylosing spondylitis patients appeared to be characterized by a TCR beta motif composed of several highly homologous amino acid variants. Significant enrichment of the disease-linked clones was reported in matched synovial fluid samples from ankylosing spondylitis patients. In peripheral blood, the disease-linked clones were found at relatively low frequencies and had a CD8+ phenotype.

Instrument on record: Illumina HiSeq 2500. Quantitative 5'-RACE with molecular barcodes was used to prepare TCR beta libraries. On the study's bioinformatics: A new computational method based on a probabilistic model of VDJ rearrangement was used to identify disease-linked TCR variants. In TCRdb, the public reads were trimmed at Q25 with fastp and aligned with MiXCR, with productive beta chains retained. Under each unique CDR3 protein, matching rows form one entry showing the most common genes and DNA. The V and J calls and clone size come from TCRdb's table, not from the authors' own analysis. This sample comprises roughly 240,000 distinct CDR3 sequences, approximately 7.6% of them detected only once. In total, the top ten clones hold about 5% of the sample.

The receptor's source is a female donor with ankylosing spondylitis or in good health (not recorded which). The chain couples TRBV27 to TRBJ2-5; D gene: possibly TRBD1, on 6 matching bases. Material for sequencing was blood, either unsorted or a sorted T cell fraction (not recorded which). This receptor carries the CDR3 CASSLGWAQGSSETQYF. The nucleotides are TGTGCCAGCAGTTTAGGGTGGGCACAGGGTTCGAGCGAGACCCAGTACTTC.